These T cell receptor beta chains were read from a single sample in a study of CD8 T cells in ankylosing spondylitis. In TCRdb, the 5' RACE reads were re-called with MiXCR into one record per CDR3 protein. The sample records just under 550,000 distinct CDR3 sequences, roughly 13% being singletons. Sequenced material: blood, either unsorted or a sorted T cell fraction (not recorded which). These receptors all stem from a male donor with ankylosing spondylitis. The CDR3 runs from the conserved cysteine through the conserved F or W. D genes are given only for firm matches. Clone size appears in some rows only: once, few, many, or a class for an expanded clone.

cdr3_aa: CASSVGATYNEQFF; cdr3_nt: TGTGCCAGCAGTGTTGGGGCCACCTACAATGAGCAGTTCTTC; v_call: TRBV2; d_call: NA; j_call: TRBJ2-1; clone_size: NA
cdr3_aa: CASRQGPDYEQYF; cdr3_nt: TGTGCCAGTAGACAGGGTCCTGACTACGAGCAGTACTTC; v_call: TRBV2; d_call: TRBD1; j_call: TRBJ2-7; clone_size: NA
cdr3_aa: CASSQGESYIDTQYF; cdr3_nt: TGTGCCAGCAGCCAGGGCGAGTCCTACATAGATACGCAGTATTTT; v_call: TRBV3-1; d_call: NA; j_call: TRBJ2-3; clone_size: NA
cdr3_aa: CAWTQYYNEQFF; cdr3_nt: TGTGCCTGGACTCAGTATTACAATGAGCAGTTCTTC; v_call: TRBV30; d_call: NA; j_call: TRBJ2-1; clone_size: NA
cdr3_aa: CASSPWGQVYEQYF; cdr3_nt: TGTGCCAGCAGCCCTTGGGGACAGGTTTACGAGCAGTACTTC; v_call: TRBV3-1; d_call: TRBD1; j_call: TRBJ2-7; clone_size: NA
cdr3_aa: CASSISGRGYTGELFF; cdr3_nt: TGTGCCAGCTCCATTAGCGGGAGAGGTTACACCGGGGAGCTGTTTTTT; v_call: TRBV5-6; d_call: TRBD2; j_call: TRBJ2-2; clone_size: few
cdr3_aa: CSALRFAPQRESYTF; cdr3_nt: TGCAGTGCCCTCCGATTTGCTCCGCAGAGGGAGAGCTACACCTTC; v_call: TRBV20-1; d_call: NA; j_call: TRBJ1-2; clone_size: NA
cdr3_aa: CASSDPRFRSYNEQFF; cdr3_nt: TGTGCCAGCAGCGATCCGAGGTTCCGCTCCTACAATGAGCAGTTCTTC; v_call: TRBV5-6; d_call: NA; j_call: TRBJ2-1; clone_size: NA
cdr3_aa: CASSQGLPGSPGTDTQYF; cdr3_nt: TGTGCCAGCAGCCAAGGACTGCCGGGATCCCCTGGTACAGATACGCAGTATTTT; v_call: TRBV14; d_call: NA; j_call: TRBJ2-3; clone_size: few
cdr3_aa: CASSPGYTRGNTIYF; cdr3_nt: TGTGCCAGCAGCCCAGGATATACTCGTGGAAACACCATATATTTT; v_call: TRBV7-2; d_call: NA; j_call: TRBJ1-3; clone_size: NA
cdr3_aa: CASSPSGTDTQYF; cdr3_nt: TGTGCCAGCAGCCCTAGCGGGACAGATACGCAGTATTTT; v_call: TRBV7-9; d_call: TRBD2; j_call: TRBJ2-3; clone_size: many
cdr3_aa: CASSLPTSGRASEQFF; cdr3_nt: TGTGCCAGCAGCTTACCGACTAGCGGGAGGGCCAGTGAGCAGTTCTTC; v_call: TRBV13; d_call: TRBD2; j_call: TRBJ2-1; clone_size: NA
cdr3_aa: CSASIPGNYGYTF; cdr3_nt: TGCAGTGCTAGCATACCGGGGAACTATGGCTACACCTTC; v_call: TRBV20-1; d_call: NA; j_call: TRBJ1-2; clone_size: few
cdr3_aa: CASSFEGLPDNEQFF; cdr3_nt: TGTGCCAGCAGCTTTGAGGGACTCCCCGACAATGAGCAGTTCTTC; v_call: TRBV7-8; d_call: NA; j_call: TRBJ2-1; clone_size: many
cdr3_aa: CASRDAGGLFF; cdr3_nt: TGTGCCAGTAGGGACGCGGGAGGATTGTTCTTC; v_call: TRBV19; d_call: TRBD2; j_call: TRBJ2-1; clone_size: few
cdr3_aa: CASNQDREYYGYTF; cdr3_nt: TGTGCCAGCAACCAAGACAGGGAGTATTATGGCTACACCTTC; v_call: TRBV12-3/TRBV12-4; d_call: TRBD1; j_call: TRBJ1-2; clone_size: NA
cdr3_aa: CASMRDPNYGYTF; cdr3_nt: TGCGCCAGCATGAGGGACCCTAACTATGGCTACACCTTC; v_call: TRBV10-2; d_call: NA; j_call: TRBJ1-2; clone_size: NA
cdr3_aa: CASSQLTASNQPQHF; cdr3_nt: TGTGCCAGCAGCCAATTGACAGCTAGCAATCAGCCCCAGCATTTT; v_call: TRBV6-1; d_call: NA; j_call: TRBJ1-5; clone_size: few
cdr3_aa: CASSLRTGQADGPLHF; cdr3_nt: TGTGCCAGCAGCCTTAGAACAGGACAGGCCGATGGACCCCTCCACTTT; v_call: TRBV3-1; d_call: TRBD1; j_call: TRBJ1-6; clone_size: few
cdr3_aa: CASSFTISTDTQYF; cdr3_nt: TGTGCCAGCAGTTTTACGATATCCACAGATACGCAGTATTTT; v_call: TRBV27; d_call: NA; j_call: TRBJ2-3; clone_size: NA
cdr3_aa: CAISDGGTQETQYF; cdr3_nt: TGTGCCATCAGTGATGGGGGAACCCAAGAGACCCAGTACTTC; v_call: TRBV10-3; d_call: NA; j_call: TRBJ2-5; clone_size: NA
cdr3_aa: CASSLGWTGLGEKLFF; cdr3_nt: TGCGCCAGCAGCTTGGGGTGGACAGGGCTTGGTGAAAAACTGTTTTTT; v_call: TRBV5-1; d_call: TRBD1; j_call: TRBJ1-4; clone_size: few
cdr3_aa: CATSRTGYYEQYF; cdr3_nt: TGTGCCACCTCTCGGACAGGGTACTACGAGCAGTACTTC; v_call: TRBV24-1; d_call: TRBD1; j_call: TRBJ2-7; clone_size: few
cdr3_aa: CASSLVGQGAGGYTF; cdr3_nt: TGTGCCAGCAGCTTGGTGGGACAGGGGGCTGGTGGCTACACCTTC; v_call: TRBV5-6; d_call: TRBD1; j_call: TRBJ1-2; clone_size: NA
cdr3_aa: CASSLGAPGDQPQHF; cdr3_nt: TGTGCCAGCAGTTTAGGAGCCCCTGGGGATCAGCCCCAGCATTTT; v_call: TRBV12-3/TRBV12-4; d_call: NA; j_call: TRBJ1-5; clone_size: NA
cdr3_aa: CASSPHLIDRGERGTEAFF; cdr3_nt: TGTGCCAGCAGTCCACACCTCATCGACAGGGGGGAGAGAGGTACTGAAGCTTTCTTT; v_call: TRBV12-3/TRBV12-4; d_call: TRBD1; j_call: TRBJ1-1; clone_size: NA
cdr3_aa: CSAGQENYGYTF; cdr3_nt: TGCAGCGCTGGACAGGAAAATTATGGCTACACCTTC; v_call: TRBV29-1; d_call: TRBD1; j_call: TRBJ1-2; clone_size: few
cdr3_aa: CSATGQNTGELFF; cdr3_nt: TGCAGTGCTACCGGACAGAACACCGGGGAGCTGTTTTTT; v_call: TRBV20-1; d_call: NA; j_call: TRBJ2-2; clone_size: NA
cdr3_aa: CSVGSGGPPYEQYF; cdr3_nt: TGCAGCGTTGGATCAGGGGGCCCACCCTACGAGCAGTACTTC; v_call: TRBV29-1; d_call: TRBD1; j_call: TRBJ2-7; clone_size: NA
cdr3_aa: CASSLVAGTSRPLYF; cdr3_nt: TGTGCCAGCAGCTTAGTCGCTGGGACTAGTCGCCCTCTGTATTTT; v_call: TRBV7-2; d_call: TRBD2; j_call: TRBJ2-3; clone_size: NA
cdr3_aa: CASSRTWNTEAFF; cdr3_nt: TGTGCCAGCAGCCGGACATGGAACACTGAAGCTTTCTTT; v_call: TRBV5-6; d_call: NA; j_call: TRBJ1-1; clone_size: NA
cdr3_aa: CASSLGQKDQPQHF; cdr3_nt: TGTGCCAGCAGTTTAGGGCAGAAAGATCAGCCCCAGCATTTT; v_call: TRBV12-3/TRBV12-4; d_call: NA; j_call: TRBJ1-5; clone_size: NA
cdr3_aa: CATSVGGSTDTQYF; cdr3_nt: TGTGCCACCAGTGTAGGCGGCAGCACAGATACGCAGTATTTT; v_call: TRBV24-1; d_call: NA; j_call: TRBJ2-3; clone_size: NA
cdr3_aa: CASTQVGREPTGELFF; cdr3_nt: TGTGCCAGCACCCAAGTTGGGCGGGAGCCCACCGGGGAGCTGTTTTTT; v_call: TRBV12-3/TRBV12-4; d_call: TRBD2; j_call: TRBJ2-2; clone_size: many
cdr3_aa: CASKLTDNQPQHF; cdr3_nt: TGTGCCAGCAAACTGACCGACAATCAGCCCCAGCATTTT; v_call: TRBV6-1; d_call: NA; j_call: TRBJ1-5; clone_size: few
cdr3_aa: CASFITGGAEKLFF; cdr3_nt: TGTGCCAGCTTTATAACAGGGGGTGCTGAAAAACTGTTTTTT; v_call: TRBV6-1; d_call: TRBD1; j_call: TRBJ1-4; clone_size: few
cdr3_aa: CASSPRTGEETQYF; cdr3_nt: TGTGCCAGCAGTCCGCGGACAGGGGAAGAGACCCAGTACTTC; v_call: TRBV12-3/TRBV12-4; d_call: TRBD1; j_call: TRBJ2-5; clone_size: few
cdr3_aa: CASSPASETQYF; cdr3_nt: TGTGCCAGCAGCCCCGCCTCTGAGACCCAGTACTTC; v_call: TRBV7-9; d_call: NA; j_call: TRBJ2-5; clone_size: NA
cdr3_aa: CASVLAGDTGEQFF; cdr3_nt: TGTGCCAGCGTACTAGCGGGAGATACGGGTGAGCAGTTCTTC; v_call: TRBV2; d_call: TRBD2; j_call: TRBJ2-1; clone_size: NA
cdr3_aa: CASSARLGLEQYF; cdr3_nt: TGTGCCAGCAGCGCCCGACTGGGGCTCGAGCAGTACTTC; v_call: TRBV9; d_call: NA; j_call: TRBJ2-7; clone_size: NA